The entry that follows covers one T cell receptor beta chain sequence. Its antigen is as yet unknown. This record belongs to a study of monozygotic twins with inflammatory bowel disease. Overall study results and limits: Distinct T cell subtypes could not be told apart.

There are 15 residues in the CDR3. CDR1 SGHRS and CDR2 YFSETQ come from the germline V gene. An amount of about 3,300 ng of total RNA was used for each TCR library. Using the 5' RACE reads, TCRdb records one entry per CDR3 protein without DNA. The clone table shows approximately 400,000 distinct CDR3 sequences, with the ten largest holding roughly 2.3%. Sequenced sample: blood. The rearrangement joins TRBV5-1 to TRBJ2-7; TCRdb designates TRBD1, a call that cannot be tested without DNA. The sequence came from a human donor with ulcerative colitis or Crohn's disease, or a healthy co-twin of an affected twin (not recorded which). CDR3: CASSLDRGVTYEQYF.